This T cell receptor (beta chain) was identified in a study of OX40 agonist ivuxolimab in advanced cancers. For the wider study: The costimulatory receptor OX40 (CD134) was targeted by ivuxolimab, a fully human IgG2 agonistic monoclonal antibody. Intravenous ivuxolimab was administered to patients every 2 weeks at six dose levels: 0.01, 0.1, 0.3, 1.5, 3 and 10 mg/kg. Of the approximately 50 patients in dose escalation, about 20 had hepatocellular carcinoma, about 15 had melanoma, 9 had renal cell carcinoma and 9 had head and neck cancer. In the dose-escalation cohort, 82.7% of patients were male, and the mean age was approximately 60 years, with a range of about 23 to 80. Prior anti-PD-1, anti-PD-L1 or anti-CTLA-4 therapy was permitted, and checkpoint inhibitors had been received by about 36% of dose-escalation patients. Partial responses occurred in three dose-escalation patients, of whom one had hepatocellular carcinoma and two had cutaneous melanoma. Peripheral TCRbeta sequencing aimed to test whether ivuxolimab altered TCR sequence diversity and caused clonal T-cell expansion. The paper reports the monotherapy dose-escalation portion (N of about 50 patients) of the phase I ivuxolimab trial. Study-level results and caveats: After ivuxolimab, CD8+ T cells had more expanded clones than CD4+ T cells on average. In the 0.1-3.0 mg/kg groups, partial responders were among the patients with the lowest normalized peripheral clonal expansion, particularly in CD8+ T cells. At doses from 0.1 to 3.0 mg/kg, clonal expansion was seen in both CD4+ and CD8+ blood T cells between baseline and week 6. Which antigens the clonally expanded peripheral T cells were specific for was not determined. Low levels of normalized T-cell clonal expansion were also seen in some patients who did not respond.

For sequencing of the TCRbeta CDR3 region, genomic DNA was extracted from the sorted cells. TCRbeta CDR3 regions were sequenced using the immunoSEQ Assay. The immuneACCESS repertoire file appears here via TCRdb, limited to in-frame rearrangements. These files lack a portion of the clones; in checked studies, under half of the deficit traces to unresolved V genes, and the cause of the others is not known. The table for this sample lists some 60,000 clones; roughly 89% of them were counted only once. The ten largest make up around 15% of the sample. Patients with autoimmune disease history or receiving systemic immunosuppression were excluded from the trial. Peripheral blood for TCR sequencing was drawn from every dose cohort at baseline, at cycle 4 day 1 and at cycle 7 day 1. Samples were obtained from an open-label, multicenter, first-in-human phase I dose-escalation trial of ivuxolimab. Adults with locally advanced or metastatic melanoma, renal cell, hepatocellular, or head and neck squamous cell carcinoma were enrolled in the trial. Before TCR sequencing, CD4+ and CD8+ T cells were separately sorted from peripheral blood.

In the germline V gene, CDR1 corresponds to SGDLS and CDR2 to YYNGEE. The germline V and J ends show losses of 1 base and 4 bases respectively, and no gene match explains 6 bases of the junction. From cysteine to phenylalanine, the CDR3 is 16 amino acids long. The entry retains the CDR3 DNA only, 48 bases that are in frame from base 1. As concerns this clone: Which antigen it targets is not known. Nothing much larger sits one base from this clone, and base qualities are not available.

Recombination connected TRBV9 to TRBJ2-3; 10 central bases correspond to TRBD1. The receptor's source is an adult with an advanced solid tumor such as melanoma, head and neck, liver or kidney cancer. Sequences were derived from CD4+ or CD8+ T cells sorted from blood, sampled in a trial of the OX40 agonist ivuxolimab. The CDR3 reads as follows: CASSVLGQGVSDTQYF. The DNA reads TGTGCCAGCAGCGTACTCGGACAGGGGGTATCAGATACGCAGTATTTT.